This T cell receptor (beta chain) stems from a study of blood T cells in healthy people across ages. Study-wide results and limits: Comparison with aged donors showed that long-lived donors had more naive CD4+ cells and higher diversity.

Primers used in a second PCR of roughly 6 to 12 cycles were a sample-barcoded 5' primer and a J-beta primer mix. Each cDNA molecule, via a template-switch adaptor with 12 random nucleotides, was tagged. MiXCR, run by TCRdb on the 5' RACE reads, gives a single entry per CDR3 protein. The repertoire holds about 1.6 million distinct CDR3 sequences, with about 32% as singletons. Germline-derived CDR1 and CDR2 are ENHRY and SYGVKD. V was clipped by 8 bases and J by 8 bases, with 16 bases between them. The CDR3 spans 13 residues. This clonotype was seen ten or more times. Its matching antigen is unknown. The clonotype comes from a woman under 40 in good health. The sequencing input was blood. The chain is built from TRBV10-3 and TRBJ2-1; possibly TRBD2 for D (5 bases). The chain's CDR3 is CAIGWTPRDEQFF. Written as DNA, the CDR3 is TGTGCCATCGGATGGACTCCCCGGGATGAGCAGTTCTTC.